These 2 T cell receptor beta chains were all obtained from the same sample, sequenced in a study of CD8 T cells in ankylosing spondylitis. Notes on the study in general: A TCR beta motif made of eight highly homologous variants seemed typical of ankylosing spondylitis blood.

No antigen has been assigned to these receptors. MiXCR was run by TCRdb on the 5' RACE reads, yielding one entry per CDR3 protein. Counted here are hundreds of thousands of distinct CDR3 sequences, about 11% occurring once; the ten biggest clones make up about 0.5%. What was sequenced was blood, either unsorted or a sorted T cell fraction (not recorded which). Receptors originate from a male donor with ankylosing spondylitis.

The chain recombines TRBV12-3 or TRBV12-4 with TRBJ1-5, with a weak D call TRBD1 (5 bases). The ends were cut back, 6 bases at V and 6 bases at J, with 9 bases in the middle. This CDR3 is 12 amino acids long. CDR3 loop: CASRTQGQPQHF. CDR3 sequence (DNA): TGTGCCAGCAGGACCCAGGGTCAGCCCCAGCATTTT.

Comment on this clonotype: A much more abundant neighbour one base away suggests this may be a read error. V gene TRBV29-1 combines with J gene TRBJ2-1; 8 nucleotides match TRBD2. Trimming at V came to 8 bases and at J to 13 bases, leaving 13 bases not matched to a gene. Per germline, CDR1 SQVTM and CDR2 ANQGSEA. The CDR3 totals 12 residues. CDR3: CSSGGGGADQFF. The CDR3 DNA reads TGCAGCTCCGGGGGGGGAGGTGCTGACCAGTTCTTC.